Listed here are 2 T cell receptor beta chains from one sample, sequenced in a study of blood T cells in healthy people across ages. The second PCR ran roughly 7 to 12 cycles with a sample-barcoded 5' primer and J-beta primers. TCRdb reanalysed the 5' RACE reads using MiXCR and keeps one entry per CDR3 protein. The sample includes approximately 810,000 distinct CDR3 sequences, about 34% of them seen just once. Sequenced: blood. All receptors derive from a man between 18 and 35 years old in good health.

The chain uses TRBV3-1 and TRBJ2-1, with 9 bases that match TRBD1. Germline CDR1 LGHDT, CDR2 YNNKEL (reference sequence). The CDR3 extends over 17 amino acids. V dropped 4 bases and J dropped 1; count of bases not matched to a gene: 8. Here the CDR3 reads CASSPWTGEGSYNEQFF. The CDR3 nucleotides are TGTGCCAGCAGCCCTTGGACAGGGGAAGGATCCTACAATGAGCAGTTCTTC.

Remarks on this clonotype: A much bigger clone sits one base away, suggesting this may be a read error. The chain carries TRBV28 and TRBJ2-5, with TRBD1 matching 8 bases. The CDR3 is 15 residues long. The V gene end was trimmed by 5 bases and the J gene end by 11 bases; junction bases not matched to a gene: 16. The germline V gene has CDR1 MDHEN and CDR2 SYDVKM. The CDR3 bases are TGTGCCAGCAGTCCAGGGGACAGGCAGTCATACAAGCAGTACTTC. Its protein product is CASSPGDRQSYKQYF.